Following are 10 T cell receptor beta chains from one sample sequenced in a study of blood T cells in healthy people across ages. Using a J-beta primer mix together with a sample-barcoded 5' primer, a second PCR was run for roughly 7 to 11 cycles. TCRdb reprocessed the 5' RACE reads via MiXCR and lists one record per CDR3 protein. The sample has about 1,800,000 distinct CDR3 sequences; under 30% are singletons. Material for sequencing was blood. The receptor set was obtained from a woman aged 25-40 years in good health.

The V call is TRBV20-1, the J call TRBJ1-5; the D gene is possibly TRBD1 (6 bases). The CDR3 sequence is 16 residues long. The germline V gene has CDR1 DFQATT and CDR2 SNEGSKA (reference sequence). Trimming cost V 4 bases and J 3 bases, with 19 bases left between them. The CDR3 sequence: CSATPGTPNNNQPQHF. The CDR3 DNA sequence: TGCAGTGCTACTCCCGGGACACCGAATAACAATCAGCCCCAGCATTTT.

About this clonotype itself: Given a much more abundant clone one base away, this may be a read error. The chain links TRBV20-1 to TRBJ2-4; 13 bases map to TRBD2. The J call may be in error: the DNA end matches TRBJ2-5 better. The germline V gene has CDR1 DFQATT and CDR2 SNEGSKA (reference sequence). The CDR3 covers 15 residues. The CDR3 loop reads CSTESGTSGEETQYF. DNA of the CDR3: TGCAGTACCGAATCCGGGACTAGCGGGGAAGAGACCCAGTACTTC.

For this clonotype: One end of the junction fails to match germline, which may point to a read error. The chain combines TRBV11-2 with TRBJ1-1, with TRBD1 identical over 8 bases. This CDR3 comprises 14 residues. Germline-derived CDR1 and CDR2 are SGHAT and FQNNGV. The CDR3 spells CASSSTGVNTGAFF. The CDR3 DNA is TGTGCCAGCAGCTCGACAGGGGTTAATACTGGAGCTTTCTTT.

Comments on this clonotype: Since a much larger clone is just one base distant, this may be a read error. The rearrangement links TRBV12-5 to TRBJ2-1; no reliable D call. The J call may be in error: the DNA end matches TRBJ2-7 better. The germline V gene encodes CDR1 LGHNT and CDR2 FRNRAP. The CDR3 spans 14 residues. The CDR3 sequence is CANGAVSSYNEQYF. The DNA of the CDR3 is TGTGCTAATGGTGCGGTTAGCTCCTACAATGAGCAGTACTTC.

This chain connects TRBV28 to TRBJ2-3; D gene unclear. Trimming removed 6 bases at V and 4 bases at J, with 11 bases between. The germline V gene has CDR1 MDHEN and CDR2 SYDVKM. This CDR3 is built from 13 residues. CDR3 nucleotide sequence: TGTGCCAGCAGCCGATACTTGTCAGATACGCAGTATTTT. Protein sequence: CASSRYLSDTQYF.

Note on this clonotype: This may come from a read error, since a much larger clone is one base off. The gene calls are TRBV27 and TRBJ2-7; D unclear. This CDR3 is 13 amino acids long. V shed 5 bases and J shed 3 bases, with 11 bases lying between them. CDR1 and CDR2 from the germline V gene are MNHEY and SMNVEV (reference sequence). The CDR3 reads CASSRPFFYEQYF. In DNA, the CDR3 is TGTGCCAGCAGTCGGCCCTTCTTCTACGAGCAGTACTTC.

The V call is TRBV20-1, the J call TRBJ2-4; 8 bases align to TRBD2. This CDR3 has 16 amino acids. V shed 0 bases and J 13 bases; nucleotides not matched to a gene: 17. In germline, CDR1 is DFQATT, CDR2 SNEGSKA (reference sequence). CDR3 loop: CSARDQGREVRNEQYF. The CDR3 DNA follows: TGCAGTGCTAGAGATCAGGGGCGGGAGGTTCGCAATGAGCAGTACTTC.

This CDR3 reads CASKGDPDTQYF. The CDR3 DNA reads as TGCGCCAGCAAAGGGGACCCAGATACGCAGTATTTT. The rearrangement uses TRBV5-1 and TRBJ2-3; D possibly uses TRBD1 or TRBD2 (5 bases each). The V gene lost 6 bases and the J gene lost 4 bases, with 9 bases spanning the gap. This CDR3 region has 12 residues. Germline CDR1 SGHRS, CDR2 YFSETQ. Together with reference TRBV5-1 and TRBJ2-3, the CDR3 gives the full variable domain: KAGVTQTPRYLIKTRGQQVTLSCSPISGHRSVSWYQQTPGQGLQFLFEYFSETQRNKGNFPGRFSGRQFSNSRSEMNVSTLELGDSALYLCASKGDPDTQYFGPGTRLTVL.

This clonotype appeared a few times. The CDR3 bases are TGCGCCAGCAGTGAGATACCGGGGGCCCCTGAAGCTTTCTTT. Its translation is CASSEIPGAPEAFF. The rearrangement joins TRBV10-1 to TRBJ1-1, with D perhaps TRBD1 (6 bases). This CDR3 has 14 amino acids. Trimming shortened V by 2 bases and J by 6 bases, and 13 bases separated the two germline ends. Looked up from germline, CDR1 is WNHNN and CDR2 is SYGVQD (reference sequence).

This clonotype was observed a handful of times. V gene TRBV3-1 combines with J gene TRBJ2-7; 7 bases line up with TRBD2. This CDR3 spans 17 amino acids. Germline values: CDR1 LGHDT, CDR2 YNNKEL (reference sequence). Trimming at V came to 0 bases and at J to 7 bases, leaving 15 bases not matched to a gene. Here the CDR3 DNA reads TGTGCCAGCAGCCAAGATGTCGGCGGGGGTCCCTACAATGAGCAGTACTTC. It specifies CASSQDVGGGPYNEQYF.